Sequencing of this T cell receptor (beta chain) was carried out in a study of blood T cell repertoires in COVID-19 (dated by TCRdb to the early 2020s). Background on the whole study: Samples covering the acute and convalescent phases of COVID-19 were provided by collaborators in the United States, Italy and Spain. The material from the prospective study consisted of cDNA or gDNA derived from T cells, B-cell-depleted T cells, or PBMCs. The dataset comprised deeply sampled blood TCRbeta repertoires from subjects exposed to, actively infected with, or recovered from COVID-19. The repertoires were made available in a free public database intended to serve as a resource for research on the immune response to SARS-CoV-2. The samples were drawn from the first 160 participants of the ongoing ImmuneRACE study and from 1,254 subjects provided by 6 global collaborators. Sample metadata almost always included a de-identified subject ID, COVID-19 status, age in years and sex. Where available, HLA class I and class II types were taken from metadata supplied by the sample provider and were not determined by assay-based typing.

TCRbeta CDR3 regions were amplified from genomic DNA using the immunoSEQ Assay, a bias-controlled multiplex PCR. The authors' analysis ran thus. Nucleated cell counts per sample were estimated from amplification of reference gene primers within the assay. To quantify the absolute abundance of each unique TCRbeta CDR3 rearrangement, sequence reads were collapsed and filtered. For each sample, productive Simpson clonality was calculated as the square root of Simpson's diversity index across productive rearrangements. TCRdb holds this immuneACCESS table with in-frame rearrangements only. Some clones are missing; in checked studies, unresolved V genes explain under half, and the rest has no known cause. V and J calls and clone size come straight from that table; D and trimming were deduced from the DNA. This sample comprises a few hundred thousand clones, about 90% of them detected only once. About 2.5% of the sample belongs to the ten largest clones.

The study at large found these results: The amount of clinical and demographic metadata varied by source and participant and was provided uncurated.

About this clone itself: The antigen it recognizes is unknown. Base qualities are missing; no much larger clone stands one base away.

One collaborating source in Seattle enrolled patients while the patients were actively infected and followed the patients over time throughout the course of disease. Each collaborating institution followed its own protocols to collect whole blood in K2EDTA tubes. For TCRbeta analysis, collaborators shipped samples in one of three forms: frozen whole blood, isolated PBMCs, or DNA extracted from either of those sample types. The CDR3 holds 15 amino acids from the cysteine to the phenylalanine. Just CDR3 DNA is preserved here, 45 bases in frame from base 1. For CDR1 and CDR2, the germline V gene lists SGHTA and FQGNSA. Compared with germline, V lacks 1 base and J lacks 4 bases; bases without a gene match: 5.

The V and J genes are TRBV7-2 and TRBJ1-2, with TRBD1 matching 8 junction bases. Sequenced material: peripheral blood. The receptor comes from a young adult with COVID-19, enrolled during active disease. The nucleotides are TGTGCCAGCAGCTTAGTGTCAGGGGGCAGCTATGGCTACACCTTC. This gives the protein CASSLVSGGSYGYTF.